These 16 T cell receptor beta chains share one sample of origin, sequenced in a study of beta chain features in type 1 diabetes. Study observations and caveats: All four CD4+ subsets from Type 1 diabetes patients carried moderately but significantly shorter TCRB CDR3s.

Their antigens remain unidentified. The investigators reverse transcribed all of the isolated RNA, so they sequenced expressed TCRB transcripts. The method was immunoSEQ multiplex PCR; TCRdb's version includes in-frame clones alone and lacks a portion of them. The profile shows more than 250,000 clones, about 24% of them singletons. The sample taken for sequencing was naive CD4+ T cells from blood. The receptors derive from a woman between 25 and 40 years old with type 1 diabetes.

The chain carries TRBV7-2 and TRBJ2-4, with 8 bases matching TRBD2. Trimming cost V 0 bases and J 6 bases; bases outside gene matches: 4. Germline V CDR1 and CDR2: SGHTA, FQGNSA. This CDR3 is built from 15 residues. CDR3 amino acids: CASSLASGTVNIQYF. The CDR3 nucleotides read TGTGCCAGCAGCTTAGCTAGCGGGACTGTAAACATTCAGTACTTC.

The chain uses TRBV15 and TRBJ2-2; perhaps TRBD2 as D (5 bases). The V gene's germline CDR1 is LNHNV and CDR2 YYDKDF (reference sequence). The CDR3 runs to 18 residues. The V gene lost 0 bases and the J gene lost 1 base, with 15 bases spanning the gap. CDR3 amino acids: CATSRDSLAYENTGELFF. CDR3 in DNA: TGTGCCACCAGCAGAGATTCCCTAGCCTATGAGAACACCGGGGAGCTGTTTTTT.

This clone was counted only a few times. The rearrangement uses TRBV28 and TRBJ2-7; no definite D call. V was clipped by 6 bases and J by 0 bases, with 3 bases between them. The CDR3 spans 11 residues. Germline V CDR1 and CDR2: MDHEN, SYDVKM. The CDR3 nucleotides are TGTGCCAGCAGCTACTCCTACGAGCAGTACTTC. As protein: CASSYSYEQYF. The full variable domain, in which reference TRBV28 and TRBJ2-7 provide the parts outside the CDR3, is DVKVTQSSRYLVKRTGEKVFLECVQDMDHENMFWYRQDPGLGLRLIYFSYDVKMKEKGDIPEGYSVSREKKERFSLILESASTNQTSMYLCASSYSYEQYFGPGTRLTVT.

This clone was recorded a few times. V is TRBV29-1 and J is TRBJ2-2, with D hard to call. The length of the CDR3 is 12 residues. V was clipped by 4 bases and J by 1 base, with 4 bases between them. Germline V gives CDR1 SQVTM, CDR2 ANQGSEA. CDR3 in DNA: TGCAGCGTTGCTTGGAACACCGGGGAGCTGTTTTTT. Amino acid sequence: CSVAWNTGELFF.

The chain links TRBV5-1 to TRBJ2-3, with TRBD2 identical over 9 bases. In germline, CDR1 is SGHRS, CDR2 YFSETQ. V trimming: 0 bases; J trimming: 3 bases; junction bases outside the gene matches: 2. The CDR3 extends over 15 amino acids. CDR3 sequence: CASSLEAGGTDTQYF. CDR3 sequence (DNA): TGCGCCAGCAGCTTGGAAGCGGGAGGTACAGATACGCAGTATTTT.

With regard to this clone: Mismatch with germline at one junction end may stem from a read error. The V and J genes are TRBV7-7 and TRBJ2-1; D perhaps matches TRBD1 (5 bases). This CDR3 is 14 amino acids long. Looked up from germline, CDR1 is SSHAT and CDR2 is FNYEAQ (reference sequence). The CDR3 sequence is CASSLEQAAPEQFF. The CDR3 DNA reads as TGTGCTAGCAGCTTAGAACAGGCCGCTCCGGAGCAGTTCTTC.

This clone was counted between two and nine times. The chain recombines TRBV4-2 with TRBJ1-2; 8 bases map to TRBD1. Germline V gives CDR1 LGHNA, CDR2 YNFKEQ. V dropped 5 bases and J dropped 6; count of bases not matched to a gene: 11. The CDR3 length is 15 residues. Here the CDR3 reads CASSSPGQDLNGYTF. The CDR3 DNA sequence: TGTGCCAGCAGCTCTCCGGGACAGGACCTGAATGGCTACACCTTC.

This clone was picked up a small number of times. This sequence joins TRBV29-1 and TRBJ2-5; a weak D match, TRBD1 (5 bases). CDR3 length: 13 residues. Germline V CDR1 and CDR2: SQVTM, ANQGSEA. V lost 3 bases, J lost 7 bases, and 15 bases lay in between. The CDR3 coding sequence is TGCAGCGTTGAGGTGACAGCTGCTGGGACCCAGTACTTC. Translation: CSVEVTAAGTQYF.

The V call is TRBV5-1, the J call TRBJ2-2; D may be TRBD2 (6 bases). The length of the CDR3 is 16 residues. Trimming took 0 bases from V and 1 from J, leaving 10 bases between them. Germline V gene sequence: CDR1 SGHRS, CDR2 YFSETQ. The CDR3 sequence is CASSLGGLKNTGELFF. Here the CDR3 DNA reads TGCGCCAGCAGCTTGGGAGGACTAAAGAACACCGGGGAGCTGTTTTTT.

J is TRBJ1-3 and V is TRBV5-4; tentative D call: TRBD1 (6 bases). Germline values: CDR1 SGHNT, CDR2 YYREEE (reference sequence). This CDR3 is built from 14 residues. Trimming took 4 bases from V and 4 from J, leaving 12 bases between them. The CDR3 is CASSTGTNGNTIYF. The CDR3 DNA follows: TGTGCCAGCAGCACCGGGACAAACGGAAACACCATATATTTT. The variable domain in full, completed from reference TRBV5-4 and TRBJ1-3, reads ETGVTQSPTHLIKTRGQQVTLRCSSQSGHNTVSWYQQALGQGPQFIFQYYREEENGRGNFPPRFSGLQFPNYSSELNVNALELDDSALYLCASSTGTNGNTIYFGEGSWLTVV.

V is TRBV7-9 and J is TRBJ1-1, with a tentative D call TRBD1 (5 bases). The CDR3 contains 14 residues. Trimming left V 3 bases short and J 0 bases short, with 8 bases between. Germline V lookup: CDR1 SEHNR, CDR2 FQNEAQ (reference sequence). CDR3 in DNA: TGTGCCAGCAGCTTTTCAGGGTTGAACACTGAAGCTTTCTTT. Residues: CASSFSGLNTEAFF.

The CDR3 loop is CSAGTSGKGTEQFF. The CDR3 DNA sequence: TGCAGCGCGGGGACTAGCGGGAAGGGGACTGAGCAGTTCTTC. J is TRBJ2-1 and V is TRBV29-1; 13 nucleotides line up with TRBD2. This CDR3 is built from 14 residues. Germline V gene sequence: CDR1 SQVTM, CDR2 ANQGSEA. After removal of 7 bases from V and 9 bases from J, the junction contained 9 bases not matched to a gene.

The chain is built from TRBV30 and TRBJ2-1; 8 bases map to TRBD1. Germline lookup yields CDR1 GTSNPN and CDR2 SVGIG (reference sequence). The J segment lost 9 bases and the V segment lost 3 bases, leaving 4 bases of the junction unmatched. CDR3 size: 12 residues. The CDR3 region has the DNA TGTGCCTGGAGCCCACAGGGGGGTGAGCAGTTCTTC. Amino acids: CAWSPQGGEQFF.

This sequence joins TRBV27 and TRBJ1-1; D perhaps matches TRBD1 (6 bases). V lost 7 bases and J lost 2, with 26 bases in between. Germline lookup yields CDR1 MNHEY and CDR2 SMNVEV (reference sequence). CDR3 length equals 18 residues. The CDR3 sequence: CASMNRVVGAKGNTEAFF. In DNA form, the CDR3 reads TGTGCCAGCATGAACAGGGTAGTGGGGGCGAAGGGTAACACTGAAGCTTTCTTT.

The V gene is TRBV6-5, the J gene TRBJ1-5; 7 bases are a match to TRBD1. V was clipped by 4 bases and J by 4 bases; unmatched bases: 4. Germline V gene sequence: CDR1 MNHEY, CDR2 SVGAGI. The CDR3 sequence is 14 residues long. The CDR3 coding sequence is TGTGCCAGCAGTTTGGGACAGCCTAATCAGCCCCAGCATTTT. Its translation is CASSLGQPNQPQHF.

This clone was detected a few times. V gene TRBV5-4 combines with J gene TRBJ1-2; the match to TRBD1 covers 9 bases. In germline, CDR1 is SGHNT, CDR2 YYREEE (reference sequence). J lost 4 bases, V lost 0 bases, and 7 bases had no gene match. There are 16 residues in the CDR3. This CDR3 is CASSLDSGQGFYGYTF. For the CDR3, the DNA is TGTGCCAGCAGCTTGGATTCGGGACAGGGATTCTATGGCTACACCTTC.